This passage covers 15 T cell receptor beta chains from one sample sequenced in a study of shared clonotypes between healthy human individuals. Sequencing used immunoSEQ multiplex PCR; TCRdb keeps in-frame clones, though not all of them. Here the sample spans roughly 2,000,000 clones, 80% to 95% being singletons. The naive CD8 fraction comprised CD45RO-negative cells positively selected for CCR7 and excluded terminally differentiated effector memory CD45RA+ cells. The sample consisted of naive CD8+ T cells from PBMCs. The source of these receptors is a man aged 18 to 30 in good health. Some clones in this sample may be carry-over from other donors' samples.

This clone was counted a single time. The chain is built from TRBV10-3 and TRBJ2-7; D call uncertain. CDR1 ENHRY and CDR2 SYGVKD come from the germline V gene. The CDR3 spans 13 residues. V lost 8 bases and J lost 1, with 12 bases in between. The chain's CDR3 is CAIRGGESYEQYF. DNA of the CDR3: TGTGCCATCCGTGGTGGGGAATCCTACGAGCAGTACTTC.

The V and J genes are TRBV13 and TRBJ1-1, with D perhaps matching TRBD1 (5 bases). Germline-derived CDR1 and CDR2 are PRHDT and FYEKMQ (reference sequence). V gave up 2 bases and J gave up 0 bases, with 10 bases separating them. The CDR3 consists of 15 residues. This CDR3 is CASSLWGSLNTEAFF. CDR3 DNA: TGTGCCAGCAGCTTATGGGGGAGCTTGAACACTGAAGCTTTCTTT.

This chain joins TRBV27 and TRBJ2-7; a weak D match, TRBD2 (7 bases). The CDR3 loop spans 13 amino acids. Germline-derived CDR1 and CDR2 are MNHEY and SMNVEV (reference sequence). The CDR3 sequence: CASRMILGGQTVV. The CDR3 DNA follows: TGTGCCAGCAGGATGATCTTGGGGGGGCAGACAGTCGTC.

This chain joins TRBV15 and TRBJ2-1, with 10 bases lining up with TRBD2. The germline V gene encodes CDR1 LNHNV and CDR2 YYDKDF (reference sequence). V gave up 0 bases and J gave up 7 bases; unmatched junction bases: 12. CDR3 length: 18 residues. CDR3: CATSRDPGLAEEGNEQFF. CDR3 coding DNA: TGTGCCACCAGCAGAGACCCTGGACTAGCGGAGGAAGGGAATGAGCAGTTCTTC.

This clone appeared a few times. The sample has other DNA sequences that encode this CDR3 too. The V call is TRBV27, the J call TRBJ1-1; no firm D call. This CDR3 is 13 amino acids long. Germline V gives CDR1 MNHEY, CDR2 SMNVEV (reference sequence). Trimming pared 3 bases from V and 1 base from J, leaving 6 bases between. The CDR3 sequence is CASSFGQNTEAFF. The CDR3 DNA reads as TGTGCCAGCAGTTTTGGGCAGAACACTGAAGCTTTCTTT.

The chain couples TRBV19 to TRBJ1-1; tentative D call: TRBD1 (5 bases). Germline-derived CDR1 and CDR2 are LNHDA and SQIVND (reference sequence). The CDR3 sequence is 15 residues long. With 7 bases removed from V and 0 bases from J, the gap between germline ends came to 15 bases. The CDR3 coding sequence is TGTGCCAGTACCCTGGGGCTGGGGTTGAACACTGAAGCTTTCTTT. It specifies CASTLGLGLNTEAFF.

In DNA, the CDR3 is TGTGCCAGTAGTATAGCACCCGATCTTTCCGAGCAGTACTTC. Translated: CASSIAPDLSEQYF. The V gene is TRBV19, the J gene TRBJ2-7; D is unclear. V lost 1 base, J lost 6 bases, and 13 bases lay in between. Germline CDR1 is LNHDA and CDR2 is SQIVND (reference sequence). The length of the CDR3 is 14 residues. The variable domain in full, with the rest retrieved from reference TRBV19 and TRBJ2-7, is DGGITQSPKYLFRKEGQNVTLSCEQNLNHDAMYWYRQDPGQGLRLIYYSQIVNDFQKGDIAEGYSVSREKKESFPLTVTSAQKNPTAFYLCASSIAPDLSEQYFGPGTRLTVT.

V and J are TRBV27 and TRBJ2-5, with D unclear. The CDR3 runs to 13 residues. V was trimmed by 2 bases and J by 4 bases, leaving 8 bases between them. The germline V gene has CDR1 MNHEY and CDR2 SMNVEV (reference sequence). In DNA form, the CDR3 reads TGTGCCAGCAGTTTAGAGTGGGGAGAGACCCAGTACTTC. Amino acids: CASSLEWGETQYF.

This chain links TRBV7-9 with TRBJ2-5, with D uncertain. The CDR3 runs 12 residues. The germline V gene encodes CDR1 SEHNR and CDR2 FQNEAQ (reference sequence). As DNA, the CDR3 is TGTTCCACATCCGGGCCCCAAGAGACCCAGTACTTC. Residues: CSTSGPQETQYF.

In DNA form, the CDR3 reads TGTGCCAGCAGCCATCTCACCGGGACTAGCGGGAGGGCCGAAGAGACCCAGTACTTC. Translated, it gives CASSHLTGTSGRAEETQYF. This chain joins TRBV14 and TRBJ2-5; the match to TRBD2 covers 16 bases. After removal of 3 bases from V and 3 bases from J, the junction contained 10 bases not matched to a gene. CDR1 and CDR2 from the germline V gene are SGHDN and FVKESK. The CDR3 extends over 19 amino acids.

This clone appeared a few times. The chain links TRBV5-1 to TRBJ1-4; a possible D gene is TRBD1 (5 bases). Between the trimmed V and J ends, which lost 3 bases and 10 bases, there was a span of 7 bases. This CDR3 has 11 amino acids. CDR1 and CDR2 (germline): SGHRS, YFSETQ. DNA of the CDR3: TGCGCCAGCAGCTATAGGGGAAAACTGTTTTTT. As protein: CASSYRGKLFF.

A note on this clone: Other DNA sequences in the same sample also yield this CDR3. The rearrangement links TRBV27 to TRBJ2-7; TRBD2 matches at 9 bases. V shed 3 bases and J 4 bases; nucleotides not matched to a gene: 4. Germline-derived CDR1 and CDR2 are MNHEY and SMNVEV (reference sequence). This CDR3 is 14 amino acids long. Here the CDR3 reads CASSFGGRGYEQYF. The CDR3 region has the DNA TGTGCCAGCAGTTTTGGCGGGAGGGGTTACGAGCAGTACTTC.

The chain is built from TRBV13 and TRBJ2-3; 8 nucleotides line up with TRBD2. V lost 2 bases to trimming and J lost 4 bases; unmatched junction nucleotides: 5. The CDR3 contains 15 residues. Germline V lookup: CDR1 PRHDT, CDR2 FYEKMQ (reference sequence). CDR3 nucleotides: TGTGCCAGCAGCTTAAGGTTAGCGGGACCAGATACGCAGTATTTT. As protein: CASSLRLAGPDTQYF.

The V gene is TRBV29-1, the J gene TRBJ2-7, with 7 bases fitting TRBD1. There are 13 residues in the CDR3. The V segment lost 5 bases and the J segment 3 bases; nucleotides outside the gene matches: 7. Germline V gene lookup returns CDR1 SQVTM and CDR2 ANQGSEA. The CDR3 region has the DNA TGCAGCGTTCTTGAGGGGGCTGGCTACGAGCAGTACTTC. Its translation is CSVLEGAGYEQYF.

The V call is TRBV4-3, the J call TRBJ2-2; D is unclear. Deletions cut 0 bases from V and 6 bases from J, with 8 bases between. In germline, CDR1 is LGHNA, CDR2 YSLEER. The CDR3 runs 14 residues. The CDR3 DNA reads as TGCGCCAGCAGCCAAGATTTTTTGCCCGGGGAGCTGTTTTTT. Protein sequence: CASSQDFLPGELFF.